This record concerns one T cell receptor (beta chain) sequence. This entry comes from a study of blood T cell repertoires in COVID-19. Study information: Acute and convalescent COVID-19 samples came from the United States, Italy and Spain. Sources were T cells, B-cell-depleted T cells, or PBMCs; the material itself was cDNA or gDNA.

In the original processing: Cell counts per sample came from amplifying reference gene primers. Method: immunoSEQ multiplex PCR; TCRdb's copy keeps in-frame clones and lacks some. V and J calls plus clone size are reproduced from that table; the DNA served to infer D and trimming. The repertoire holds roughly 440,000 clones, approximately 88% seen once, with roughly an eighth in the top ten. V gave up 4 bases and J gave up 1 base, with 7 bases separating them. Germline V lookup: CDR1 MNHGY, CDR2 SVAAGI. The CDR3 sequence is 13 residues long. Enrollment of patients from Seattle took place during active infection, with longitudinal follow-up.

This sequence was found in a woman between 45 and 65 years old with COVID-19, enrolled during active disease. The sample comprised peripheral blood. This rearrangement joins TRBV6-9 to TRBJ1-2, with a weak D call TRBD1 (6 bases). The CDR3 region is CASSSTGNYGYTF. The CDR3 nucleotides are TGTGCCAGCAGTTCGACAGGTAACTATGGCTACACCTTC.